This T cell receptor beta chain was obtained from a study of T cells after yellow fever vaccination. TCR cDNA was made by 5'RACE template switching, adding a universal primer site and UMIs. TCRdb re-analysed the 5' RACE reads in MiXCR, keeping a single row per CDR3 protein. This table holds about 310,000 distinct CDR3 sequences, around 3.9% found once. In its sample, this clonotype was seen a few times. Trimming pared 5 bases from V and 9 bases from J, leaving 23 bases between. The CDR3 runs to 17 residues. The sample here was PBMCs, taken on the day of the yellow fever booster vaccination. This TCR came from a man younger than 35 who received the YFV17D yellow fever vaccine. The rearrangement uses TRBV12-3 or TRBV12-4 and TRBJ1-6; the D gene is possibly TRBD1 (5 bases). The CDR3 DNA is TGTGCCAGCAGTCTTGGGACTGCCGTCGGCGGGGGTTCACCCCTCCACTTT. Translating gives CASSLGTAVGGGSPLHF.